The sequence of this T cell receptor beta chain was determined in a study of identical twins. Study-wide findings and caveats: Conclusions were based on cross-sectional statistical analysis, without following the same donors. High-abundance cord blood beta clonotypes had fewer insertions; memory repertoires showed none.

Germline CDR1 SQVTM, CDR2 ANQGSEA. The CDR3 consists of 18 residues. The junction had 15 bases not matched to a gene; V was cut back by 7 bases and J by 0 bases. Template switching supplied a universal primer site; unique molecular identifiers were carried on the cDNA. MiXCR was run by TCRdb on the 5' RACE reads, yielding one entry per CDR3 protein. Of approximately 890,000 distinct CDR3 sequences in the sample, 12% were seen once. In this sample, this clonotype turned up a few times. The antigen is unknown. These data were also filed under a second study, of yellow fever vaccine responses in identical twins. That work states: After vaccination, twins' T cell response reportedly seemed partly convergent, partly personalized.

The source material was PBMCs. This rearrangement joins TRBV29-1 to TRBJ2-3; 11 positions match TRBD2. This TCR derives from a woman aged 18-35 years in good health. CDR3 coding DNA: TGCAGCGCCCAAGCGTGGCTAGCGGGGGGAGCGAGCACAGATACGCAGTATTTT. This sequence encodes CSAQAWLAGGASTDTQYF.